The 30 T cell receptor beta chains below all came from one sample that was sequenced in a study of CD8 T cells in ankylosing spondylitis (dated by TCRdb to the late 2010s). The library came from 5' RACE. Sequencing relied on an Illumina HiSeq 2500. TCRdb took the public reads, trimmed them with fastp at Q25, ran MiXCR for clone calling and kept in-frame beta chains. One record per CDR3 amino acid sequence lists the most common genes and DNA. Recorded for this sample are 310,000 or so distinct CDR3 sequences; around 20% of them occurred a single time. 7.8% of the sample lies in the top ten. The specimen sequenced was blood, either unsorted or a sorted T cell fraction (not recorded which). These receptors all stem from a male donor with ankylosing spondylitis or in good health (not recorded which).

Only a few counts were recorded for this clonotype. The rearrangement uses TRBV4-1 and TRBJ1-4, with 9 bases lining up with TRBD1. The CDR3 is made up of 15 amino acids. The junction had 6 bases not matched to a gene; V was cut back by 4 bases and J by 6 bases. Germline loops: CDR1 MGHRA, CDR2 YSYEKL. The CDR3 reads CASSPPGQGHEKLFF. For the CDR3, the DNA is TGCGCCAGCAGCCCACCTGGACAGGGGCATGAAAAACTGTTTTTT.

This clonotype was detected many times. The chain joins TRBV5-1 to TRBJ2-7, with D tentatively TRBD1 (5 bases). Trimming shortened V by 0 bases and J by 6 bases, and 16 bases separated the two germline ends. Per the germline V gene, CDR1 is SGHRS and CDR2 is YFSETQ. This CDR3 is 15 amino acids long. CDR3 loop: CASSLASGLAGEQYV. As DNA, the CDR3 is TGCGCCAGCAGCTTGGCCTCAGGGCTCGCAGGCGAGCAGTACGTC.

The J gene is TRBJ2-1, the V gene TRBV20-1; D remains ambiguous. Per the germline V gene, CDR1 is DFQATT and CDR2 is SNEGSKA (reference sequence). V lost 6 bases and J lost 7, with 13 bases in between. The CDR3 totals 12 residues. DNA for the CDR3: TGCAGTGCCCCCAACTTGCTGAATGAGCAGTTCTTC. It specifies CSAPNLLNEQFF.

Many counts were recorded for this clonotype. The rearrangement links TRBV11-2 to TRBJ2-1; 7 nucleotides match TRBD2. This CDR3 is 14 amino acids long. With 11 bases clipped from V and 3 bases from J, the junction kept 10 bases outside the gene matches. Germline values: CDR1 SGHAT, CDR2 FQNNGV. The chain's CDR3 is CADALAGLYNEQFF. CDR3 bases: TGTGCCGACGCGTTAGCGGGTCTCTACAATGAGCAGTTCTTC.

This clonotype was found a few times. The V and J genes are TRBV6-1 and TRBJ2-7, with no clear D. This CDR3 region has 13 residues. Between the trimmed V and J ends, which lost 3 bases and 2 bases, there was a span of 8 bases. In germline, CDR1 is MNHNS, CDR2 SASEGT. The CDR3 DNA reads TGTGCCAGCAGTGAGGCAGCAACCTACGAGCAGTACGTC. Protein product: CASSEAATYEQYV.

This clonotype was observed a handful of times. The chain joins TRBV12-3 or TRBV12-4 to TRBJ2-1; 9 bases agree with TRBD2. This CDR3 region has 17 residues. V gave up 3 bases and J gave up 5 bases; unmatched junction bases: 11. In DNA form, the CDR3 reads TGTGCCAGCAGTTTTTCTTTAGCGGGGGTGTATGACAATGAGCAGTTCTTC. Translation gives CASSFSLAGVYDNEQFF.

The rearrangement joins TRBV20-1 to TRBJ1-5; 10 bases map to TRBD1. Unmatched junction bases numbered 3, after V lost 1 base and J lost 6 bases. CDR3 size: 14 residues. Germline assignment: CDR1 DFQATT and CDR2 SNEGSKA (reference sequence). For the CDR3, the DNA is TGCAGTGCTAGAGGGGACAGGGGCGGTCAGCCCCAGCATTTT. Translated, it gives CSARGDRGGQPQHF.

This clonotype turned up a few times. The rearrangement links TRBV4-1 to TRBJ2-4; TRBD2 matches at 13 bases. The CDR3 runs 20 residues. The ends lost 5 bases at V and 0 bases at J; junction bases unmatched: 13. Germline values: CDR1 MGHRA, CDR2 YSYEKL. CDR3 sequence reads: CASSYTSGGGNFLAKNIQYF. The CDR3 coding sequence is TGCGCCAGCAGCTATACTAGCGGGGGGGGAAACTTTCTAGCCAAAAACATTCAGTACTTC.

This clonotype has only a few counts. V usage is TRBV24-1 and J usage is TRBJ2-3, with 10 bases identical to TRBD2. CDR1 KGHDR and CDR2 SFDVKD come from the germline V gene. This CDR3 has 18 residues. The ends lost 4 bases at V and 4 bases at J; junction bases unmatched: 13. The CDR3 nucleotides are TGTGCCACCAGTGACCCCACAGCGGGGGGGATTGTAGCAGATACGCAGTATTTT. This encodes CATSDPTAGGIVADTQYF.

This clonotype was seen only a few times. The chain joins TRBV6-2 or TRBV6-3 to TRBJ2-1; no definite D call. V dropped 5 bases and J dropped 10 bases, with 15 bases sitting between them. The CDR3 spans 13 residues. Germline values: CDR1 MNHEY, CDR2 SVGEGT. The CDR3: CASSLTYSKEQFF. Here the CDR3 DNA reads TGTGCCAGCAGTCTAACCTATAGCAAGGAGCAGTTCTTC.

This clonotype was detected a few times. The rearrangement links TRBV20-1 to TRBJ2-7; 7 bases are a match to TRBD2. V dropped 5 bases and J dropped 3; count of bases not matched to a gene: 10. This CDR3 contains 14 residues. Germline-derived CDR1 and CDR2 are DFQATT and SNEGSKA (reference sequence). The CDR3 loop reads CSASRLAPYYEQYV. CDR3 in DNA: TGCAGTGCTTCCCGACTAGCACCATACTACGAGCAGTACGTC.

This clonotype was observed a few times. One end of the junction fails to match germline, which may point to a read error. This chain joins TRBV6-1 and TRBJ2-2; 7 positions agree with TRBD1. Per germline, CDR1 MNHNS and CDR2 SASEGT. The CDR3 runs to 15 residues. The CDR3 bases are TGTGCCAGCAGGGAAGACAGGGTGAACACCGGGGAGCTGTTTTTT. Its translation: CASREDRVNTGELFF.

This clonotype was observed at least ten times. The chain uses TRBV12-3 or TRBV12-4 and TRBJ2-2; 7 nucleotides agree with TRBD1. The CDR3 is made up of 15 amino acids. Trimming cost V 6 bases and J 5 bases; bases outside gene matches: 9. CDR3 nucleotides: TGTGCCAGCAGCCAGGACAGGAGACTTACCGGGGAGCTGTTTTTT. It yields the protein CASSQDRRLTGELFF.

The rearrangement links TRBV11-2 to TRBJ2-7; 8 bases align to TRBD1. CDR1 is SGHAT and CDR2 is FQNNGV in the germline V gene. The trim removed 4 bases at V and 6 bases at J, leaving 5 bases unmatched. CDR3 size: 13 residues. The CDR3 sequence: CASSSRQGSEQYV. The CDR3 DNA follows: TGTGCCAGCAGCTCACGACAGGGGTCCGAGCAGTACGTC.

The J gene is TRBJ1-2, the V gene TRBV4-2, with D maybe TRBD1 (6 bases). The CDR3 spans 15 residues. CDR1 and CDR2 from the germline V gene are LGHNA and YNFKEQ. The germline V and J ends were trimmed by 1 base and 2 bases, with 11 bases remaining between them. CDR3 residues: CASSQATGTNYGYTF. The CDR3 DNA reads as TGTGCCAGCAGCCAAGCGACAGGAACCAACTATGGCTACACCTTC.

In this sample, this clonotype turned up a few times. The chain carries TRBV7-2 and TRBJ2-7; 11 nucleotides line up with TRBD2. V was clipped by 4 bases and J by 5 bases; unmatched bases: 4. This CDR3 region has 14 residues. Germline V lookup: CDR1 SGHTA, CDR2 FQGNSA. The CDR3 sequence is CASSYGTSGDEQYV. The CDR3 DNA reads as TGTGCCAGCAGCTATGGGACTAGCGGCGACGAGCAGTACGTC.

A few counts support this clonotype. This rearrangement joins TRBV27 to TRBJ2-2, with 7 bases fitting TRBD1. J lost 7 bases, V lost 5 bases, and 10 bases had no gene match. CDR3 size: 15 residues. The germline CDR1 and CDR2 sequences are MNHEY and SMNVEV (reference sequence). The CDR3, as DNA: TGTGCCAGCAGTAATCGGACAGGTGTGATCGGGGAGCTGTTTTTT. Encoded protein: CASSNRTGVIGELFF.

This clonotype has only a few counts. This chain connects TRBV29-1 to TRBJ2-3; 7 positions agree with TRBD1. Germline V gene data show CDR1 as SQVTM and CDR2 as ANQGSEA. The CDR3 consists of 13 residues. J lost 4 bases, V lost 8 bases, and 9 bases had no gene match. Written as DNA, the CDR3 is TGCAGCTTTACGAGACAGGGTCCAGATACGCAGTATTTT. The encoded protein is CSFTRQGPDTQYF.

Many counts were recorded for this clonotype. In DNA form, the CDR3 reads TGCAGTGCTCCCCGGACAGCCCCGAACTATGGCTACACCTTC. Its translation: CSAPRTAPNYGYTF. The chain is built from TRBV20-1 and TRBJ1-2; possibly TRBD1 for D (6 bases). Trimming removed 5 bases from V and 2 bases from J, with 15 bases in between. CDR3 length: 14 residues. Germline V gives CDR1 DFQATT, CDR2 SNEGSKA (reference sequence).

V is TRBV3-1 and J is TRBJ2-5; D ambiguous. The germline CDR1 and CDR2 sequences are LGHDT and YNNKEL (reference sequence). The CDR3 length is 15 residues. V lost 2 bases to trimming and J lost 1 base, with 11 bases between them. CDR3 sequence: CASSQTRHIQETQYF. CDR3 sequence (DNA): TGTGCCAGCAGCCAAACTCGACACATCCAAGAGACCCAGTACTTC.

This clonotype was counted a few times. This chain links TRBV9 with TRBJ1-6; 9 bases map to TRBD1. Trimming at V came to 7 bases and at J to 7 bases, leaving 6 bases not matched to a gene. CDR3 length: 14 amino acids. Germline CDR1 and CDR2: SGDLS and YYNGEE. CDR3 sequence: CASDATGGNSPLHF. In DNA, the CDR3 is TGTGCCAGCGATGCGACAGGGGGAAATTCACCCCTCCACTTT. The entire variable domain, with the rest obtained from reference TRBV9 and TRBJ1-6, is as follows: DSGVTQTPKHLITATGQRVTLRCSPRSGDLSVYWYQQSLDQGLQFLIQYYNGEERAKGNILERFSAQQFPDLHSELNLSSLELGDSALYFCASDATGGNSPLHFGNGTRLTVT.

V usage is TRBV5-1 and J usage is TRBJ2-7; 8 nucleotides align to TRBD1. This CDR3 has 14 residues. V shed 5 bases and J 2 bases; nucleotides not matched to a gene: 6. Germline-derived CDR1 and CDR2 are SGHRS and YFSETQ. The CDR3 bases are TGCGCCAGCAGTGAACAGGGGGGCGCCTACGAGCAGTACGTC. Its protein product is CASSEQGGAYEQYV.

This chain links TRBV6-6 with TRBJ2-1; the match to TRBD1 covers 8 bases. The CDR3 has 13 residues. In germline, CDR1 is MNHNY, CDR2 SVGAGI (reference sequence). J was trimmed by 10 bases and V by 7 bases; bases with no gene match: 9. The CDR3 nucleotides are TGTGCCAGCACCGCCGGACAGGGACGGGAGCAGTTCTTC. Protein product: CASTAGQGREQFF.

The rearrangement joins TRBV24-1 to TRBJ2-3, with D uncertain. This CDR3 region has 18 residues. V was cut by 4 bases and J by 2 bases, with 21 bases left in between. From germline, CDR1 is KGHDR and CDR2 SFDVKD. The CDR3 loop reads CATSDPLYSGEDTDTQYF. For the CDR3, the DNA is TGTGCCACCAGTGACCCCTTGTACTCGGGCGAAGACACAGATACGCAGTATTTT.

The chain joins TRBV20-1 to TRBJ2-4; 14 bases align to TRBD2. Looked up from germline, CDR1 is DFQATT and CDR2 is SNEGSKA (reference sequence). This CDR3 region has 18 residues. The junction had 10 bases not matched to a gene; V was cut back by 6 bases and J by 0 bases. The CDR3, as DNA: TGCAGTGCCCGGGGGACTAGCGGGAGACCAATAGCCAAAAACATTCAGTACTTC. It translates to CSARGTSGRPIAKNIQYF.

V gene TRBV20-1 combines with J gene TRBJ1-2; 10 nucleotides line up with TRBD1. The J segment lost 0 bases and the V segment lost 6 bases, leaving 4 bases of the junction unmatched. CDR1 DFQATT and CDR2 SNEGSKA come from the germline V gene (reference sequence). CDR3 length equals 14 residues. The CDR3, as DNA: TGCAGTGCCCCAGGACAGGGGGCTAACTATGGCTACACCTTC. Translated: CSAPGQGANYGYTF.

The chain has TRBV9 and TRBJ2-1; D is perhaps TRBD2 (5 bases). CDR1 and CDR2 (germline): SGDLS, YYNGEE. Trimming removed 0 bases from V and 8 bases from J, with 15 bases in between. The CDR3 runs 15 residues. The CDR3 spells CASSVDAGRAYEQFF. The CDR3 DNA is TGTGCCAGCAGCGTAGATGCGGGCCGGGCCTATGAGCAGTTCTTC.

The chain couples TRBV2 to TRBJ2-5, with 8 bases identical to TRBD2. The germline CDR1 and CDR2 sequences are SNHLY and FYNNEI. The CDR3 contains 15 residues. V dropped 7 bases and J dropped 2; count of bases not matched to a gene: 9. CDR3 DNA sequence: TGTGCCAGCAAATTGAATAGCGGGAAACAAGAGACCCAGTACTTC. The encoded protein is CASKLNSGKQETQYF.

The chain recombines TRBV4-1 with TRBJ2-1; maybe TRBD1 (6 bases). CDR3 length: 15 residues. Trimming took off 2 bases at V and 5 bases at J, with 13 bases between the two ends. Germline CDR1 is MGHRA and CDR2 is YSYEKL. The CDR3 DNA reads TGCGCCAGCAGCCAACGCCAGGGGACAAACAATGAGCAGTTCTTC. Translating gives CASSQRQGTNNEQFF.

This clonotype was observed a few times. The V call is TRBV9, the J call TRBJ2-1; 10 bases are shared with TRBD1. After removal of 4 bases from V and 6 bases from J, the junction contained 7 bases not matched to a gene. Germline CDR1 is SGDLS and CDR2 is YYNGEE. The CDR3 totals 15 residues. The CDR3: CASSLRQGAGNEQFF. The CDR3 DNA sequence: TGTGCCAGCAGCCTTCGACAGGGGGCCGGCAATGAGCAGTTCTTC.